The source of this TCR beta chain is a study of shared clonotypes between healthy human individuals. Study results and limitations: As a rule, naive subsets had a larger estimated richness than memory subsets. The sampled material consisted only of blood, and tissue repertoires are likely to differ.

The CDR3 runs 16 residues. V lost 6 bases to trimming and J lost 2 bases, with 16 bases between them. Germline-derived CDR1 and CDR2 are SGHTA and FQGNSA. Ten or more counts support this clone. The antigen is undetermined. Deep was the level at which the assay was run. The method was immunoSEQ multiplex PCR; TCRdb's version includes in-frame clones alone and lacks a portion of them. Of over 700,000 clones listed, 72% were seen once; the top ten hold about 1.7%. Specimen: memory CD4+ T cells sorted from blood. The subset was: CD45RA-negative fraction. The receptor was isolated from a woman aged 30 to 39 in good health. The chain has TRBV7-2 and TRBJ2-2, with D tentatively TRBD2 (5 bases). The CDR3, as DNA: TGTGCCAGCAGTAAGGTATCGGGGAGTAACACCGGGGAGCTGTTTTTT. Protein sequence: CASSKVSGSNTGELFF.